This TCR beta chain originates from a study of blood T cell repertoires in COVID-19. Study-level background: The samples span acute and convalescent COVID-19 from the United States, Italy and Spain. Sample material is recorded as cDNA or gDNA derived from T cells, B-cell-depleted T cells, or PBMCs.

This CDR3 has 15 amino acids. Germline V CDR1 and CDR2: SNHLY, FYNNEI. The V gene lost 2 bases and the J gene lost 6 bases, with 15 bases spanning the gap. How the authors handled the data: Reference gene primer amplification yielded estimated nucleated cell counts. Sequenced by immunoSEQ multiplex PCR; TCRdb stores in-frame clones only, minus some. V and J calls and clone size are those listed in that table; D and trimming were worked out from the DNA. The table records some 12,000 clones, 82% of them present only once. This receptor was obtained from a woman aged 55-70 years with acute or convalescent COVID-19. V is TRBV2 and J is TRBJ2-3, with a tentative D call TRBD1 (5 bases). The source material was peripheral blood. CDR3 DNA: TGTGCCAGCAGTGAATGGGCAGGGCGTGGGGATACGCAGTATTTT. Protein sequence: CASSEWAGRGDTQYF.